This TCR beta chain was identified in a study of STAT5B mutations in CD4+ large granular lymphocyte leukemia. Study findings and constraints: 8/27 top patient clones versus 2/35 control clones were TRBV06-family. Patient CD4-sorted repertoires looked more clonal than healthy CD4+ repertoires, even without putative leukemic clones.

Trimming removed 5 bases from V and 4 bases from J; junction bases left unmatched: 11. CDR3 size: 18 residues. The germline CDR1 and CDR2 sequences are PRHDT and FYEKMQ (reference sequence). With respect to this clone: Its specificity is not known.

Sequencing used immunoSEQ multiplex PCR; TCRdb keeps in-frame clones, though not all of them. Of tens of thousands of clones in the sample, more than 70% were seen once. The genes are TRBV13 and TRBJ2-3, with TRBD2 matching over 14 bases. The TCR originated in a human donor in good health. The specimen sequenced was CD4+ T cells from blood buffy coats. CDR3 in DNA: TGTGCCAGCAGCCCGGAGGGACTAGCGGGAGCCAGGGCAGATACGCAGTATTTT. This encodes CASSPEGLAGARADTQYF.